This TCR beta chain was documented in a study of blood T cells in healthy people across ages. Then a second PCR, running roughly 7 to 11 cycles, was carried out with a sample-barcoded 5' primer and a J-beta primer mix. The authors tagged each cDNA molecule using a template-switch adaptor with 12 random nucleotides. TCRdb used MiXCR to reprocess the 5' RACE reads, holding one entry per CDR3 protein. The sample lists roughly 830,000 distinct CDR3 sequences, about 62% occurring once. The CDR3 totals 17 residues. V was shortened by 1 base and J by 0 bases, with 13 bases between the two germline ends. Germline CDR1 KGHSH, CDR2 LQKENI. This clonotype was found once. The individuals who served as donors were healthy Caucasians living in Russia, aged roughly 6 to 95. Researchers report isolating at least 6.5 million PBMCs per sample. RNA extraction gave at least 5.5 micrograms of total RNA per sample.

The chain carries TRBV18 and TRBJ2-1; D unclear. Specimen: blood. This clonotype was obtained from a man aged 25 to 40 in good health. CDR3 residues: CASSPRSGQTSYNEQFF. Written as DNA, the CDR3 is TGTGCCAGCTCACCACGGTCAGGCCAGACCTCCTACAATGAGCAGTTCTTC.